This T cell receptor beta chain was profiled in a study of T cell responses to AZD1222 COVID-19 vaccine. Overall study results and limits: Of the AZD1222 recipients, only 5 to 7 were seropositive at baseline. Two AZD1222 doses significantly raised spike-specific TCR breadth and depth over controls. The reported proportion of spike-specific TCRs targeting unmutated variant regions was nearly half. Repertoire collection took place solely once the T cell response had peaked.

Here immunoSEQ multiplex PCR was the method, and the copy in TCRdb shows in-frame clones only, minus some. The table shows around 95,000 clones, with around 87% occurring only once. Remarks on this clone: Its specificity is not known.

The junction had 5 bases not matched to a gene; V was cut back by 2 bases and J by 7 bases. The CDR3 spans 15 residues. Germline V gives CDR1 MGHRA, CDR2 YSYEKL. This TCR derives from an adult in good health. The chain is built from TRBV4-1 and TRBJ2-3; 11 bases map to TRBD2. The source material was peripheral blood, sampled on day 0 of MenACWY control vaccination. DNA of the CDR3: TGCGCCAGCAGCCAACAACTAGCGGGGGTAAATACGCAGTATTTT. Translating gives CASSQQLAGVNTQYF.